The 27 T cell receptor beta chains below all came from one sample that was sequenced in a study of blood T cell repertoires in COVID-19. Using immunoSEQ multiplex PCR, the repertoire was profiled, and TCRdb retains in-frame clones only, with some absent. This sample has roughly 290,000 clones, with 70% to 90% found just once. Specimen: PBMCs or T cells enriched from blood (not recorded which). Source of these receptors: a woman in her twenties or thirties who had recovered from COVID-19.

The J gene is TRBJ2-1, the V gene TRBV7-2; a weak D match, TRBD2 (5 bases). V shed 5 bases and J shed 1 base, with 15 bases lying between them. This CDR3 has 16 amino acids. Germline CDR1 SGHTA, CDR2 FQGNSA. CDR3 amino acids: CASSPHSPGSYNEQFF. The CDR3 DNA follows: TGTGCCAGCAGCCCCCACTCTCCGGGGTCCTACAATGAGCAGTTCTTC.

This clone was recorded once. This chain connects TRBV6-5 to TRBJ1-4; 9 bases are a match to TRBD1. The ends lost 6 bases at V and 5 bases at J; junction bases unmatched: 4. The CDR3 covers 14 residues. Germline CDR1 reads MNHEY; CDR2 reads SVGAGI. The CDR3 DNA reads as TGTGCCAGCAGCTTCGACAGGGGGAATGAAAAACTGTTTTTT. It encodes CASSFDRGNEKLFF.

The genes are TRBV28 and TRBJ1-4; TRBD1 agrees at 9 bases. Germline-derived CDR1 and CDR2 are MDHEN and SYDVKM. This CDR3 contains 15 residues. V lost 5 bases, J lost 7 bases, and 8 bases stayed unmatched. The CDR3 sequence: CASSSNRGRSEKLFF. The CDR3 region has the DNA TGTGCCAGCAGTAGTAACAGGGGGCGGAGTGAAAAACTGTTTTTT.

The chain is built from TRBV6-1 and TRBJ2-7; 9 bases are shared with TRBD2. Per germline, CDR1 MNHNS and CDR2 SASEGT. V shed 1 base, J shed 4 bases, and the junction held 8 bases outside the gene matches. The CDR3 loop spans 16 amino acids. The CDR3 region has the DNA TGTGCCAGCAGTGAAGATTGGGCGGGAGGGAATTACGAGCAGTACTTC. This translates into CASSEDWAGGNYEQYF.

This clone was found once. The chain combines TRBV3-1 (or the pseudogene TRBV3-2) with TRBJ1-5; no reliable D call. The CDR3 length is 14 residues. Germline-derived CDR1 and CDR2 are LGHDT and YNNKEL (reference sequence). V was clipped by 5 bases and J by 0 bases, with 8 bases between them. The CDR3 nucleotides are TGTGCCAGCAGCTCTAAACGTAGCAATCAGCCCCAGCATTTT. It encodes CASSSKRSNQPQHF.

The rearrangement joins TRBV30 to TRBJ1-5; 9 bases match TRBD1. This CDR3 is 14 amino acids long. CDR1 is GTSNPN, CDR2 SVGIG, per germline (reference sequence). CDR3 in amino acids: CACSGTGYNQPQHF. CDR3 bases: TGTGCTTGCTCCGGGACAGGGTACAATCAGCCCCAGCATTTT.

This clone was picked up a small number of times. The chain combines TRBV30 with TRBJ2-3; no firm D call. The germline V gene encodes CDR1 GTSNPN and CDR2 SVGIG (reference sequence). The V gene lost 0 bases and the J gene lost 5 bases, with 6 bases spanning the gap. This CDR3 spans 12 amino acids. CDR3 nucleotides: TGTGCCTGGAGTGTCCGAGGAGATACGCAGTATTTT. This codes for CAWSVRGDTQYF. Complete variable domain (other parts from reference TRBV30 and TRBJ2-3): SQTIHQWPATLVQPVGSPLSLECTVEGTSNPNLYWYRQAAGRGLQLLFYSVGIGQISSEVPQNLSASRPQDRQFILSSKKLLLSDSGFYLCAWSVRGDTQYFGPGTRLTVL.

The chain is built from TRBV4-1 and TRBJ1-3; possible D gene TRBD1, 5 bases. The CDR3 spans 15 residues. Germline CDR1 reads MGHRA; CDR2 reads YSYEKL. The V end was cut by 0 bases, the J end by 4 bases, with 10 bases between. CDR3 sequence: CASSQDAGAGNTIYF. The CDR3 nucleotides read TGCGCCAGCAGCCAAGATGCTGGGGCCGGAAACACCATATATTTT.

The CDR3 nucleotides are TGTGCCAGCAGCTTTACAGGGGAAGAGACCCAGTACTTC. The encoded protein is CASSFTGEETQYF. The chain links TRBV11-3 to TRBJ2-5, with 7 positions matching TRBD1. The trim removed 3 bases at V and 3 bases at J, leaving 1 base unmatched. Germline assignment: CDR1 SGHNT and CDR2 YENEEA. This CDR3 spans 13 amino acids.

Comment on this clone: Other DNA sequences in this sample translate to the same CDR3. This rearrangement joins TRBV7-9 to TRBJ1-6; possible D gene TRBD1, 5 bases. Germline V gene lookup returns CDR1 SEHNR and CDR2 FQNEAQ (reference sequence). The CDR3 consists of 15 residues. The germline V and J ends were trimmed by 1 base and 6 bases, with 10 bases remaining between them. The CDR3 nucleotides are TGTGCCAGCAGCTTAGGGCAGGGCGTTAATTCACCCCTCCACTTT. This translates into CASSLGQGVNSPLHF. The entire variable domain, with the rest obtained from reference TRBV7-9 and TRBJ1-6, is as follows: DTGVSQNPRHKITKRGQNVTFRCDPISEHNRLYWYRQTLGQGPEFLTYFQNEAQLEKSRLLSDRFSAERPKGSFSTLEIQRTEQGDSAMYLCASSLGQGVNSPLHFGNGTRLTVT.

The chain joins TRBV5-5 to TRBJ1-5, with D uncertain. The CDR3 is 13 residues long. The germline V and J ends were trimmed by 0 bases and 5 bases, with 6 bases remaining between them. Germline loops: CDR1 SGHKS, CDR2 YYEKEE (reference sequence). Written as DNA, the CDR3 is TGTGCCAGCAGCTTGGGGCGGGATCAGCCCCAGCATTTT. Translating it yields CASSLGRDQPQHF.

V usage is TRBV5-4 and J usage is TRBJ1-1, with D perhaps matching TRBD1 (6 bases). V dropped 4 bases and J dropped 13 bases, with 20 bases sitting between them. The V gene's germline CDR1 is SGHNT and CDR2 YYREEE (reference sequence). This CDR3 has 13 amino acids. CDR3 DNA sequence: TGTGCCAGCAGCGAACCCGAACAGGGTTTGCTTTTCTTT. As protein: CASSEPEQGLLFF.

This chain uses TRBV15 with TRBJ1-5; D is unclear. The CDR3 loop spans 18 amino acids. V lost 5 bases and J 0 bases, leaving 20 bases between the germline ends. Germline lookup yields CDR1 LNHNV and CDR2 YYDKDF (reference sequence). CDR3 coding DNA: TGTGCCACCAGCCCTAACATCGGACGGGGATATAGCAATCAGCCCCAGCATTTT. Its translation is CATSPNIGRGYSNQPQHF.

Here the CDR3 DNA reads TGCGCCAGCAGCGTGGACAGGGGGCTTGGAAACATTCAGTACTTC. Protein product: CASSVDRGLGNIQYF. The chain links TRBV5-1 to TRBJ2-4; TRBD1 matches 11 bases. The CDR3 length is 15 residues. Unmatched junction bases numbered 6, after V lost 4 bases and J lost 6 bases. Per germline, CDR1 SGHRS and CDR2 YFSETQ.

This clone was seen a handful of times. This chain uses TRBV9 with TRBJ1-2, with a tentative D call TRBD1 (5 bases). Germline-derived CDR1 and CDR2 are SGDLS and YYNGEE. The CDR3 has 12 residues. V was pared by 4 bases and J by 5 bases, with 9 bases between. The CDR3 nucleotides are TGTGCCAGCAGCACCGGGGGGTATGGCTACACCTTC. It specifies CASSTGGYGYTF. Variable domain in full (rest from reference TRBV9 and TRBJ1-2): DSGVTQTPKHLITATGQRVTLRCSPRSGDLSVYWYQQSLDQGLQFLIQYYNGEERAKGNILERFSAQQFPDLHSELNLSSLELGDSALYFCASSTGGYGYTFGSGTRLTVV.

The rearrangement joins TRBV3-1 (or the pseudogene TRBV3-2) to TRBJ2-7; TRBD1 matches at 8 bases. V gave up 2 bases and J gave up 3 bases; unmatched junction bases: 3. Germline assignment: CDR1 LGHDT and CDR2 YNNKEL (reference sequence). The CDR3 is made up of 14 amino acids. DNA of the CDR3: TGTGCCAGCAGCCAAACACAGGGGGTCTACGAGCAGTACTTC. It codes for CASSQTQGVYEQYF.

The V call is TRBV11-3, the J call TRBJ1-1, with TRBD1 matching over 7 bases. This CDR3 has 14 amino acids. Germline CDR1 and CDR2: SGHNT and YENEEA. Unmatched junction bases numbered 9, after V lost 5 bases and J lost 6 bases. The CDR3 DNA sequence: TGTGCCAGCAGCCCACAGATGGGGACAGCTGAAGCTTTCTTT. This translates into CASSPQMGTAEAFF.

The V and J genes are TRBV7-9 and TRBJ2-6; 8 bases are shared with TRBD1. Germline CDR1 is SEHNR and CDR2 is FQNEAQ (reference sequence). J was trimmed by 1 base and V by 6 bases; bases with no gene match: 8. This CDR3 is built from 17 residues. CDR3 in DNA: TGTGCCAGCAGGCCGGGACAGGAATTTTCTGGGGCCAACGTCCTGACTTTC. Translating it yields CASRPGQEFSGANVLTF. Combining the CDR3 with reference TRBV7-9 and TRBJ2-6 gives the whole variable domain DTGVSQNPRHKITKRGQNVTFRCDPISEHNRLYWYRQTLGQGPEFLTYFQNEAQLEKSRLLSDRFSAERPKGSFSTLEIQRTEQGDSAMYLCASRPGQEFSGANVLTFGAGSRLTVL.

The rearrangement links TRBV7-9 to TRBJ1-1; no definite D call. V was cut by 5 bases and J by 8 bases, with 18 bases left in between. Germline V gene data show CDR1 as SEHNR and CDR2 as FQNEAQ (reference sequence). This CDR3 has 14 residues. The CDR3 DNA reads as TGTGCCAGCAGCCCACGACGGGGATCGGGCGAAGCTTTCTTT. Translating gives CASSPRRGSGEAFF.

The rearrangement uses TRBV30 and TRBJ1-6, with D tentatively TRBD1 (6 bases). The V gene's germline CDR1 is GTSNPN and CDR2 SVGIG (reference sequence). V was clipped by 3 bases and J by 5 bases, with 11 bases between them. The CDR3 totals 14 residues. CDR3 residues: CAWRAGAHNSPLHF. The DNA of the CDR3 is TGTGCCTGGAGGGCAGGGGCACATAATTCACCCCTCCACTTT.

The chain carries TRBV7-2 and TRBJ1-2, with D possibly matching TRBD1 (6 bases). CDR1 SGHTA and CDR2 FQGNSA come from the germline V gene. Trimming shortened V by 5 bases and J by 0 bases, and 10 bases separated the two germline ends. The CDR3 length is 14 residues. The DNA for the CDR3 is TGTGCCAGCAGCGAGCGGACAGCTAACTATGGCTACACCTTC. Its protein product is CASSERTANYGYTF.

This rearrangement joins TRBV15 to TRBJ1-1; D might be TRBD1 (6 bases). There are 14 residues in the CDR3. Germline V gives CDR1 LNHNV, CDR2 YYDKDF (reference sequence). Trimming left V 4 bases short and J 0 bases short, with 9 bases between. In nucleotides, the CDR3 is TGTGCCACCAGCAATAGGACAGTGAACACTGAAGCTTTCTTT. Its translation is CATSNRTVNTEAFF.

This chain connects TRBV4-1 to TRBJ2-1; 8 nucleotides match TRBD2. The J segment lost 0 bases and the V segment lost 0 bases, leaving 4 bases of the junction unmatched. Germline values: CDR1 MGHRA, CDR2 YSYEKL. This CDR3 region has 17 residues. The CDR3 DNA is TGCGCCAGCAGCCAAGACGGTCTAGCGGGCTCCTACAATGAGCAGTTCTTC. Translating it yields CASSQDGLAGSYNEQFF.

As to this clone: A junction end diverges from the germline sequence, so it may reflect a read error. The gene calls are TRBV29-1 and TRBJ2-7, with TRBD1 matching over 10 bases. The CDR3 runs to 10 residues. Germline-derived CDR1 and CDR2 are SQVTM and ANQGSEA. The CDR3, as DNA: TGCAGCGTGGGACAGGGGAAGAGGGACTTC. Encoded protein: CSVGQGKRDF.

The chain uses TRBV18 and TRBJ2-2; D is uncertain. With 3 bases removed from V and 7 bases from J, the gap between germline ends came to 9 bases. CDR3 size: 13 residues. Germline CDR1 KGHSH, CDR2 LQKENI. The chain's CDR3 is CASSPTYGGELFF. The DNA of the CDR3 is TGTGCCAGCTCACCGACTTACGGCGGGGAGCTGTTTTTT.

This sequence joins TRBV7-9 and TRBJ2-2; D may be TRBD2 (6 bases). CDR1 and CDR2 from the germline V gene are SEHNR and FQNEAQ (reference sequence). V was shortened by 5 bases and J by 2 bases, with 12 bases between the two germline ends. The length of the CDR3 is 15 residues. The CDR3 region has the DNA TGTGCCAGCAGCCCCGGGACTGTTAACACCGGGGAGCTGTTTTTT. Encoded protein: CASSPGTVNTGELFF. Based on the CDR3 plus reference TRBV7-9 and TRBJ2-2, the full variable domain is DTGVSQNPRHKITKRGQNVTFRCDPISEHNRLYWYRQTLGQGPEFLTYFQNEAQLEKSRLLSDRFSAERPKGSFSTLEIQRTEQGDSAMYLCASSPGTVNTGELFFGEGSRLTVL.

The chain combines TRBV7-2 with TRBJ1-5; TRBD1 is a possible D gene (6 bases). The germline V gene has CDR1 SGHTA and CDR2 FQGNSA. Trimming cost V 3 bases and J 2 bases, with 17 bases left between them. The CDR3 is made up of 17 amino acids. The CDR3 here is CASSFPQGMGGNQPQHF. DNA of the CDR3: TGTGCCAGCAGCTTCCCACAGGGAATGGGGGGCAATCAGCCCCAGCATTTT.